The rows below give T cell receptor beta chains drawn from one sample of a study of cytomegalovirus exposure and HLA in healthy donors. Profiled with immunoSEQ multiplex PCR; TCRdb holds only in-frame clones, not every one. This table holds roughly 62,000 clones, about 91% found once. The sequencing sample was made of PBMCs. These receptor sequences come from a woman aged 25-40 years in good health and CMV-seronegative. Both conserved end residues are part of each CDR3. A D gene is named only where the DNA matches it firmly. The size field is filled for only some rows; it gives once, few, many or a size class.

v_call	clone_size	j_call	d_call	cdr3_nt	cdr3_aa
TRBV20-1	-	TRBJ2-1	-	TGCAGTGCCAAACTCCCTGGTGAGCAGTTCTTC	CSAKLPGEQFF
TRBV29-1	-	TRBJ2-7	-	TGCAGCGCCCGGCGAGGGTTCTACGAGCAGTACTTC	CSARRGFYEQYF
TRBV7-3	once	TRBJ2-1	-	TGTGCCAGCAGCCCCCTCGGAGTCTACAATGAGCAGTTCTTC	CASSPLGVYNEQFF
TRBV5-6	-	TRBJ2-2	TRBD2	TGTGCCAGCAGCTTGGCTAGCGGGACCGGGGAGCTGTTTTTT	CASSLASGTGELFF
TRBV27	-	TRBJ1-1	-	TGTGCCAGCAGAAAGCCAGGAAGAGCTGAAGCTTTCTTT	CASRKPGRAEAFF
TRBV7-7	medium-sized	TRBJ2-1	-	TGTGCCAGCAGCTTAGGGATCACAGCAAATGAGCAGTTCTTC	CASSLGITANEQFF
TRBV19	-	TRBJ2-3	TRBD2	TGTGCCAGTAGTTTGGGACTAGCGGTCACAGATACGCAGTATTTT	CASSLGLAVTDTQYF
TRBV28	-	TRBJ1-2	-	TGTGCCAGCAGTCTACAGGGCGCCTATGGCTACACCTTC	CASSLQGAYGYTF
TRBV7-3	-	TRBJ2-1	TRBD2	TGTGCCAGCAGCTTACGGGGGGATGAGCAGTTCTTC	CASSLRGDEQFF
TRBV19	-	TRBJ2-5	-	TGTGCCAGTAGTGGGGGGACAGAACAAGAGACCCAGTACTTC	CASSGGTEQETQYF
TRBV5-1	-	TRBJ1-5	TRBD1	TGCGCCAGCAGACCCGGACAGGAGAATCAGCCCCAGCATTTT	CASRPGQENQPQHF
TRBV11-2	-	TRBJ2-3	TRBD2	TGTGCCAGCAGCTTAGGTCCCTCTAGCGGGAGTACGCAGTATTTT	CASSLGPSSGSTQYF
TRBV15	once	TRBJ1-3	-	TGTGCCACCAGCACCCAACCTCTAACACAGGGAAAACGAAACACCATATATTTT	CATSTQPLTQGKRNTIYF
TRBV19	-	TRBJ2-3	-	TGTGCCAGTAGTGGGGGCTGGGGAACAGATACGCAGTATTTT	CASSGGWGTDTQYF
TRBV7-3	-	TRBJ2-2	-	TGTGCCAGCAGCTCCGTGACAAAGTCGAACACCGGGGAGCTGTTTTTT	CASSSVTKSNTGELFF
TRBV28	-	TRBJ2-1	-	TGTGCCAGCAGTACCCCAGGCGAGGAGCAGTTCTTC	CASSTPGEEQFF
TRBV25-1	-	TRBJ2-5	TRBD2	TGTGCCAGCACCAAGTCTGGGACTAGCGGAAAAGAGACCCAGTACTTC	CASTKSGTSGKETQYF
TRBV15	-	TRBJ1-1	-	TGTGCCACCAGGTGGGCAGCGAACACTGAAGCTTTCTTT	CATRWAANTEAFF
TRBV5-4	-	TRBJ2-7	TRBD2	TGTGCCAGCAGCTTGACTAGCGGGAGGGCCGGGGAGCAGTACTTC	CASSLTSGRAGEQYF
TRBV28	few	TRBJ2-7	TRBD1	TGTGCCAGCAGCCCGGACGGGACAGGGCCCTACGAGCAGTACTTC	CASSPDGTGPYEQYF
TRBV9	-	TRBJ2-3	TRBD2	TGTGCCAGCAGCGAGGGAGGGACCACAGATACGCAGTATTTT	CASSEGGTTDTQYF
TRBV23-1	-	TRBJ2-5	-	TGCGCCAGCAGTCAATCGTCGCAGGGGGGTTACCAAGAGACCCAGTACTTC	CASSQSSQGGYQETQYF
TRBV6-6	-	TRBJ2-7	-	TGTGCCAGCAGTTCGCGGGGCTACTACGAGCAGTACTTC	CASSSRGYYEQYF
TRBV14	-	TRBJ1-3	-	TGTGCCAGCAGGACTGTTTCTGGAAACACCATATATTTT	CASRTVSGNTIYF